This T cell receptor beta chain was recorded in a study of CXCR3-negative and CXCR3-positive naive CD8 T cells. Study-wide results and limits: Unlike memory cells, which differed, naive CXCR3-negative and CXCR3-positive cells had similar TRBV-TRBJ usage. With surface CD5 comparable between naive subsets, TCR strength was estimated using properties derived from the TRB CDR3. Diversity in memory CD8+ cells fell much lower than the comparably high levels seen in both naive subsets.

Germline assignment: CDR1 SQVTM and CDR2 ANQGSEA. The CDR3 contains 14 residues. UMI-tagged TRB cDNA libraries were built via 5' RACE. One entry per CDR3 protein, without DNA, is what TCRdb gives after re-calling the 5' RACE reads. This repertoire includes tens of thousands of distinct CDR3 sequences. Of note for this clonotype: The antigen is not known.

Sequenced input: memory CD8+ T cells from blood. The sequence derives from a human donor in good health. Some clones in this sample may be carry-over from other donors' samples. This chain links TRBV29-1 with TRBJ1-2; TCRdb indicates TRBD1, and absent DNA this call remains unverified. The CDR3 reads CSVDRGETNYGYTF.